This T cell receptor (beta chain) was retrieved from a study of regulatory T cells in long-lasting Graves disease. This clonotype occurred many times. Time point described: newly diagnosed GD, antithyroid drugs for less than 3 months. From PBMCs, RNA was extracted and then used to make the TCR library. The authors built TCR beta libraries using iRepertoire HTBI primers and Arm-PCR of CDR3 regions. TCRdb independently ran MiXCR on the multiplex PCR reads; one entry per CDR3 protein. The sample records 400,000 to 500,000 distinct CDR3 sequences, approximately 14% being singletons. Trimming cost V 1 base and J 8 bases; bases outside gene matches: 11. The germline gives CDR1 SGHAT, CDR2 FQNNGV. The CDR3 contains 16 residues. These records were also assigned to another study, of T cells in Graves' hyperthyroidism and ophthalmopathy.

The sample consisted of peripheral blood mononuclear cells (PBMCs), taken at new diagnosis, from a patient treated with antithyroid drugs. This TCR came from a woman in her forties or fifties with Graves disease. V usage is TRBV11-2 and J usage is TRBJ2-1; 7 nucleotides line up with TRBD2. The CDR3 DNA reads as TGTGCCAGCAGCTTAGCGGGAGGATTCGAGTTCCATGAGCAGTTCTTC. Encoded protein: CASSLAGGFEFHEQFF.